This TCR beta chain was obtained from a study of T cells after yellow fever vaccination. Whole-study context: SMART-Seq v4 Ultra Low Input prepared libraries from low-cell fractions.

Regarding the study as a whole: Compared with primary, the secondary response was weaker and peaked at day 5, not 15. Most primary-vaccination clones reappeared after the booster (approximately 95% CD4, approximately 88% CD8).

Trimming removed 0 bases from V and 1 base from J, with 11 bases in between. The CDR3 loop spans 15 amino acids. CDR1 and CDR2 (germline): SGHRS, YFSETQ. UMIs were added to TCR cDNA along with a universal primer site when it was made by 5'RACE template switching. TCRdb ran MiXCR on the 5' RACE reads and lists one entry per CDR3 protein. The table lists more than 80,000 distinct CDR3 sequences, 4.5% to 6% of them singletons, with roughly 41% in the top ten. Turning to this clonotype: The target antigen is unknown.

This sequence was found in a man aged 18 to 30 who received the YFV17D yellow fever vaccine. The chain links TRBV5-1 to TRBJ2-7, with a possible D match to TRBD2 (5 bases). This specimen consisted of CD8+ T cells sorted from PBMCs, obtained 10 days after the yellow fever booster vaccination. The CDR3 spells CASSLEGGLSYEQYF. For the CDR3, the DNA is TGCGCCAGCAGCTTGGAGGGCGGACTGTCCTACGAGCAGTACTTC. Based on the CDR3 plus reference TRBV5-1 and TRBJ2-7, the full variable domain is KAGVTQTPRYLIKTRGQQVTLSCSPISGHRSVSWYQQTPGQGLQFLFEYFSETQRNKGNFPGRFSGRQFSNSRSEMNVSTLELGDSALYLCASSLEGGLSYEQYFGPGTRLTVT.